This passage covers 17 T cell receptor beta chains from one sample sequenced in a study of blood T cell repertoires in COVID-19. Sequenced by immunoSEQ multiplex PCR; TCRdb stores in-frame clones only, minus some. Of fewer than 250,000 clones in the sample, 75% to 90% were seen once. Sequenced material: peripheral blood. Every receptor here comes from a man aged 35 to 55 with acute or convalescent COVID-19.

As for this clone: In the same sample, other DNA sequences code for this CDR3. The rearrangement joins TRBV7-2 to TRBJ1-2; 7 positions agree with TRBD1. V lost 3 bases and J lost 3; bases outside the gene matches: 1. CDR3 length: 13 residues. Germline CDR1 is SGHTA and CDR2 is FQGNSA. The CDR3 loop is CASSFDRDYGYTF. Written as DNA, the CDR3 is TGTGCCAGCAGCTTCGACAGGGACTATGGCTACACCTTC.

The rearrangement joins TRBV4-3 to TRBJ1-3, with TRBD1 as a possible D gene (5 bases). The V gene's germline CDR1 is LGHNA and CDR2 YSLEER. V gave up 0 bases and J gave up 3 bases, with 15 bases separating them. This CDR3 region has 17 residues. The CDR3 DNA follows: TGCGCCAGCAGCCAAGATCTCCCGGGGGTAGGTGGAAACACCATATATTTT. It is translated as CASSQDLPGVGGNTIYF.

The V call is TRBV30, the J call TRBJ2-2; D is perhaps TRBD1 (6 bases). The CDR3 sequence is 14 residues long. Germline V lookup: CDR1 GTSNPN, CDR2 SVGIG (reference sequence). V lost 0 bases to trimming and J lost 7 bases, with 12 bases between them. The CDR3 DNA reads as TGTGCCTGGAGTGTGATGGGGGCCGGCGGGGAGCTGTTTTTT. Translating it yields CAWSVMGAGGELFF.

The table lists this clone with a few counts. The DNA of the CDR3 is TGTGCCAGCAGCCGGGGACTAGCGGAAAATGAGCAGTTCTTC. Translating gives CASSRGLAENEQFF. The chain couples TRBV4-2 to TRBJ2-1; TRBD2 agrees at 11 bases. The germline CDR1 and CDR2 sequences are LGHNA and YNFKEQ. There are 14 residues in the CDR3. The ends lost 4 bases at V and 7 bases at J; junction bases unmatched: 3.

This rearrangement joins TRBV11-2 to TRBJ1-3; D gene ambiguous. V was trimmed by 3 bases and J by 7 bases, leaving 13 bases between them. The CDR3 is 14 amino acids. Germline-derived CDR1 and CDR2 are SGHAT and FQNNGV. The CDR3 here is CASSFGPGRNTIYF. Here the CDR3 DNA reads TGTGCCAGCAGCTTCGGTCCTGGTCGGAACACCATATATTTT.

The chain has TRBV5-1 and TRBJ2-1; 9 nucleotides agree with TRBD1. The J segment lost 7 bases and the V segment lost 4 bases, leaving 9 bases of the junction unmatched. This CDR3 has 15 amino acids. Looked up from germline, CDR1 is SGHRS and CDR2 is YFSETQ. CDR3 residues: CASSPGTGRGNEQFF. In nucleotides, the CDR3 is TGCGCCAGCAGCCCGGGGACAGGGCGAGGGAATGAGCAGTTCTTC.

The sample holds a few counts of this clone. V and J are TRBV2 and TRBJ1-5, with TRBD1 matching 7 bases. The CDR3 has 17 residues. Germline loops: CDR1 SNHLY, CDR2 FYNNEI. J lost 0 bases, V lost 7 bases, and 12 bases had no gene match. The CDR3 protein is CASTYRDSLYSNQPQHF. The DNA of the CDR3 is TGTGCCAGCACTTACCGGGACAGTCTTTATAGCAATCAGCCCCAGCATTTT.

This clone showed up just once. The chain has TRBV7-2 and TRBJ2-1; 11 nucleotides align to TRBD2. The CDR3 has 16 amino acids. Germline CDR1 SGHTA, CDR2 FQGNSA. V shed 5 bases and J 6 bases; nucleotides not matched to a gene: 9. CDR3 in amino acids: CASSPYSGGAANEQFF. The CDR3 nucleotides are TGTGCCAGCAGCCCATATAGCGGGGGGGCGGCCAATGAGCAGTTCTTC.

The rearrangement uses TRBV15 and TRBJ2-2; no clear D. The V gene lost 0 bases and the J gene lost 4 bases, with 9 bases spanning the gap. This CDR3 region has 15 residues. The germline V gene encodes CDR1 LNHNV and CDR2 YYDKDF (reference sequence). CDR3 protein: CATSRDQQSTGELFF. The CDR3 nucleotides are TGTGCCACCAGCAGAGATCAACAGAGCACCGGGGAGCTGTTTTTT.

The gene calls are TRBV2 and TRBJ2-3, with TRBD2 matching 13 bases. Trimming at V came to 6 bases and at J to 2 bases, leaving 5 bases not matched to a gene. Germline CDR1 is SNHLY and CDR2 is FYNNEI. The CDR3 has 16 residues. The CDR3 sequence: CASRGGLAGITDTQYF. In DNA, the CDR3 is TGTGCCAGCAGGGGGGGACTAGCGGGAATCACAGATACGCAGTATTTT.

The count of this clone is one. The chain is built from TRBV14 and TRBJ2-6, with 9 positions matching TRBD1. The CDR3 consists of 17 residues. Looked up from germline, CDR1 is SGHDN and CDR2 is FVKESK. After removal of 2 bases from V and 4 bases from J, the junction contained 6 bases not matched to a gene. Here the CDR3 reads CASSQPGQGAGANVLTF. The CDR3 DNA reads as TGTGCCAGCAGCCAACCGGGACAGGGTGCCGGGGCCAACGTCCTGACTTTC.

The chain links TRBV5-6 to TRBJ2-2; maybe TRBD1 (6 bases). The CDR3 has 17 amino acids. Germline V gene sequence: CDR1 SGHDT, CDR2 YYEEEE. Trimming shortened V by 6 bases and J by 4 bases, and 22 bases separated the two germline ends. This CDR3 is CASTQLGHRVGTGELFF. CDR3 bases: TGTGCCAGCACCCAACTGGGGCACAGGGTTGGCACCGGGGAGCTGTTTTTT.

V usage is TRBV5-4 and J usage is TRBJ2-3; 9 nucleotides match TRBD2. The trim removed 1 base at V and 3 bases at J, leaving 6 bases unmatched. The CDR3 runs 16 residues. The V gene's germline CDR1 is SGHNT and CDR2 YYREEE (reference sequence). The CDR3 DNA is TGTGCCAGCAGCTTGACTAGCGGGCTTGGGACAGATACGCAGTATTTT. It translates to CASSLTSGLGTDTQYF.

This chain uses TRBV27 with TRBJ2-5; no firm D call. V lost 2 bases and J 4 bases, leaving 17 bases between the germline ends. Germline V gene lookup returns CDR1 MNHEY and CDR2 SMNVEV (reference sequence). The CDR3 is 16 amino acids. The CDR3 region is CASSLENSFSPETQYF. CDR3 bases: TGTGCCAGCAGTTTAGAAAACTCCTTCTCCCCAGAGACCCAGTACTTC.

The chain couples TRBV11-2 to TRBJ2-7; 8 nucleotides match TRBD2. CDR1 is SGHAT, CDR2 FQNNGV, per germline. Trimming at V came to 2 bases and at J to 0 bases, leaving 6 bases not matched to a gene. CDR3 length: 16 amino acids. CDR3 coding DNA: TGTGCCAGCAGCTTATTCGGGGGGGAGAGCTCCTACGAGCAGTACTTC. Protein: CASSLFGGESSYEQYF.

The chain links TRBV27 to TRBJ2-2, with D tentatively TRBD1 (5 bases). Germline V gene data show CDR1 as MNHEY and CDR2 as SMNVEV (reference sequence). This CDR3 is 14 amino acids long. Trimming stripped 6 bases from V and 4 bases from J, with 12 bases between. The CDR3 is CASRQGFLTGELFF. The CDR3 DNA follows: TGTGCCAGCAGGCAGGGTTTTCTCACCGGGGAGCTGTTTTTT.

The chain has TRBV7-9 and TRBJ1-2; 8 nucleotides agree with TRBD1. V shed 5 bases and J 7 bases; nucleotides not matched to a gene: 12. The CDR3 runs 15 residues. Germline-derived CDR1 and CDR2 are SEHNR and FQNEAQ (reference sequence). The CDR3 DNA sequence: TGTGCCAGCAGCGAAAACAGGGGGATCTTGGGTGGCTACACCTTC. The encoded protein is CASSENRGILGGYTF. Looking up the rest from reference TRBV7-9 and TRBJ1-2 gives the full variable domain: DTGVSQNPRHKITKRGQNVTFRCDPISEHNRLYWYRQTLGQGPEFLTYFQNEAQLEKSRLLSDRFSAERPKGSFSTLEIQRTEQGDSAMYLCASSENRGILGGYTFGSGTRLTVV.